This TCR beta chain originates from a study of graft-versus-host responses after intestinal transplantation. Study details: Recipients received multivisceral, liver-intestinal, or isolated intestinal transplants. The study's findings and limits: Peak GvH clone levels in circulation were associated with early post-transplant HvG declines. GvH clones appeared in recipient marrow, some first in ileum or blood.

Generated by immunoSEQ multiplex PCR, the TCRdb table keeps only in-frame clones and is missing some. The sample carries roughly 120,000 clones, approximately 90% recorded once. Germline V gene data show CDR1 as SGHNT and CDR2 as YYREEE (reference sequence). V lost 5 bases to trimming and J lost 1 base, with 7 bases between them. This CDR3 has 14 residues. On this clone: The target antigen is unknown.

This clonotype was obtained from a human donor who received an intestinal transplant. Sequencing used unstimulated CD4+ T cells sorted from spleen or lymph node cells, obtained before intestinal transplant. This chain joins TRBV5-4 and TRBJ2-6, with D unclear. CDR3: CASRSLSGANVLTF. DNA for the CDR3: TGTGCCAGCAGGAGTTTGTCTGGGGCCAACGTCCTGACTTTC.